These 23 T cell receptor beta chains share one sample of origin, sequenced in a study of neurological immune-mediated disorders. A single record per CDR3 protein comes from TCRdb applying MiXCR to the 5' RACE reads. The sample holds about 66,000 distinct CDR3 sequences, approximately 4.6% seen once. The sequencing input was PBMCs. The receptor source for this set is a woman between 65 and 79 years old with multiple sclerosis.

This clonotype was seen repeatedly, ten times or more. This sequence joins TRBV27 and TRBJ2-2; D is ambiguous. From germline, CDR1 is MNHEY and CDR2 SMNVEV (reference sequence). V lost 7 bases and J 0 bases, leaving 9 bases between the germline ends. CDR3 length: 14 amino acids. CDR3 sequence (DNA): TGTGCCAGCAACGCAGTTTCGAACACCGGGGAGCTGTTTTTT. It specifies CASNAVSNTGELFF.

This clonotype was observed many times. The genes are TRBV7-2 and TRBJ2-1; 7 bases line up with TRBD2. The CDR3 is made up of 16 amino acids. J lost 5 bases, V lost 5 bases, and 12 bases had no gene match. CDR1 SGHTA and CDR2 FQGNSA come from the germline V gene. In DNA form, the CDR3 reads TGTGCCAGCAGCCTCACCGTACTAGCGCCCAACAATGAGCAGTTCTTC. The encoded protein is CASSLTVLAPNNEQFF.

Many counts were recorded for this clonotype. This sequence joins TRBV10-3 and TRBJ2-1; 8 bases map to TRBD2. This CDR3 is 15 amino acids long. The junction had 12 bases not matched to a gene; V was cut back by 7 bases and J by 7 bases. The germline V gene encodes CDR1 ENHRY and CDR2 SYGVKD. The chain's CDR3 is CAIKPGLESGNEQFF. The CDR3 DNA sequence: TGTGCCATCAAACCGGGACTAGAGTCCGGTAATGAGCAGTTCTTC.

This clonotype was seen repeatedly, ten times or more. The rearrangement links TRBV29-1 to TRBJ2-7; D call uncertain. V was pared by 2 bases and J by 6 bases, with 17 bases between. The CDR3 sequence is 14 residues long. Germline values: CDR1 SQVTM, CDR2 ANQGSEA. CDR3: CSVELGPRTSEQYF. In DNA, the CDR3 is TGCAGCGTTGAACTGGGCCCCCGCACCTCCGAGCAGTACTTC.

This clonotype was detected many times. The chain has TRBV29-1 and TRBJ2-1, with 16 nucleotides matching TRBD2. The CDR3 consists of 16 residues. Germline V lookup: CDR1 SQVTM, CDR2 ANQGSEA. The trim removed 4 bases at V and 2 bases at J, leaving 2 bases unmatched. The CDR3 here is CSVAGTSGRAYNEQFF. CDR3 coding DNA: TGCAGCGTTGCCGGGACTAGCGGGAGGGCCTACAATGAGCAGTTCTTC.

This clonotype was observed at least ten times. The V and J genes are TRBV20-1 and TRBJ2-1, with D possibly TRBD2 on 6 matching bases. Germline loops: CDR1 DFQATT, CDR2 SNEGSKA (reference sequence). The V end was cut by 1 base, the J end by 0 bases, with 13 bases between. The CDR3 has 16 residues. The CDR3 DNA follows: TGCAGTGCTAGAGCGGCCGGAGGGAGCTCCTACAATGAGCAGTTCTTC. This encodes CSARAAGGSSYNEQFF.

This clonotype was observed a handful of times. CDR3 sequence: CASRKGQVDNSPLHF. The CDR3 DNA follows: TGTGCCAGCAGAAAGGGGCAGGTCGATAATTCACCCCTCCACTTT. The J gene is TRBJ1-6, the V gene TRBV6-5; D may be TRBD1 (5 bases). CDR1 is MNHEY and CDR2 is SVGAGI in the germline V gene. V was clipped by 6 bases and J by 5 bases, with 14 bases between them. The CDR3 covers 15 residues.

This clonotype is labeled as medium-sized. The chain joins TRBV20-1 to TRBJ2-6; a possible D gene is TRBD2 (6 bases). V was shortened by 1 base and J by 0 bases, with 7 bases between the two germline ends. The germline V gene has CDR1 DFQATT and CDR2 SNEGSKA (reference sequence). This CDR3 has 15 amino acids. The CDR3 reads CSARAGSSGANVLTF. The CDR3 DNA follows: TGCAGTGCTAGAGCCGGGAGCTCTGGGGCCAACGTCCTGACTTTC.

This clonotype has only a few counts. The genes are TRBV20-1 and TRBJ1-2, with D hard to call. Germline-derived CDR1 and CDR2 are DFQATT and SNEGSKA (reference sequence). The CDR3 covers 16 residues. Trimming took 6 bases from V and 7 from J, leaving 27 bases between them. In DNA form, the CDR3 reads TGCAGTGCACATCGCGGACGGAGGGCTCTATATGGTGGCTACACCTTC. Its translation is CSAHRGRRALYGGYTF.

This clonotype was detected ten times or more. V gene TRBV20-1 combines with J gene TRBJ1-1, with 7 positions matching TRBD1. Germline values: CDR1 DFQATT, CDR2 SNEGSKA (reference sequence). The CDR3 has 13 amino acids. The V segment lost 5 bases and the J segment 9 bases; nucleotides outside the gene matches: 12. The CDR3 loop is CSAVNRGLIQAFF. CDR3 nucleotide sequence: TGCAGTGCTGTGAACAGGGGACTTATCCAAGCTTTCTTT.

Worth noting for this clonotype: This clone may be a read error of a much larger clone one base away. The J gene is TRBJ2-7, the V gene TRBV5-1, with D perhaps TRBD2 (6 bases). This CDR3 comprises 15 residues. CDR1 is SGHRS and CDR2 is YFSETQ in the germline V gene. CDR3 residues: CASSPGAGSSYEKYF. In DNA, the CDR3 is TGCGCCAGCAGCCCCGGGGCGGGGAGCTCCTACGAGAAGTACTTC.

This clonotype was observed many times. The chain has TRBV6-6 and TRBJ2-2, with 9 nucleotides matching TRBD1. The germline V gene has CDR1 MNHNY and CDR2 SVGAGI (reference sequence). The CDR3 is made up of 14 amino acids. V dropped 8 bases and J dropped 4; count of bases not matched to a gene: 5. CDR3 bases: TGTGCCAGCCTCGGACAGGGGTCCACCGGGGAGCTGTTTTTT. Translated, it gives CASLGQGSTGELFF.

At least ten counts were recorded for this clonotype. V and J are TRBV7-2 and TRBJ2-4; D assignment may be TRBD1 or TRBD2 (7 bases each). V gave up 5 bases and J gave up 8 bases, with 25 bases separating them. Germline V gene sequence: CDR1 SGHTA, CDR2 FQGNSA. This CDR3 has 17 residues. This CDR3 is CASSRQGGGRSGHIQYF. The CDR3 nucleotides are TGTGCCAGCAGCCGCCAGGGGGGGGGCAGAAGTGGGCACATTCAGTACTTC. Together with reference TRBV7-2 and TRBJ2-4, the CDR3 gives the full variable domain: GAGVSQSPSNKVTEKGKDVELRCDPISGHTALYWYRQSLGQGLEFLIYFQGNSAPDKSGLPSDRFSAERTGGSVSTLTIQRTQQEDSAVYLCASSRQGGGRSGHIQYFGAGTRLSVL.

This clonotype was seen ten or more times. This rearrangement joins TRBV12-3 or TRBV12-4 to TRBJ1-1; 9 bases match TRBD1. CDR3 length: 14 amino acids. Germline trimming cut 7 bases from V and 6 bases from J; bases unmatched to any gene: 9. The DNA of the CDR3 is TGTGCCAGCAAACAGGGGGCGCATAGGGCTGAAGCTTTCTTT. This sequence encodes CASKQGAHRAEAFF.

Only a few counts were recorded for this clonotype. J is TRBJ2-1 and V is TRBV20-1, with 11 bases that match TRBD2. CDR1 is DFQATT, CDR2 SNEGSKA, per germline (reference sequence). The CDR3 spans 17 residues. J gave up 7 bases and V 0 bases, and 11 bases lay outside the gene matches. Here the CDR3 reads CSARDPSLAGAANEQFF. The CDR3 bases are TGCAGTGCTAGAGATCCCTCACTAGCGGGAGCGGCTAATGAGCAGTTCTTC.

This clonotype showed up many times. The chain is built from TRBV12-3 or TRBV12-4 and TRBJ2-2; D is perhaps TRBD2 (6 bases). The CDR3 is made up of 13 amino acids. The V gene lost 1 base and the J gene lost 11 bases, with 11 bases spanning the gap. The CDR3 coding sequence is TGTGCCAGCAGTTTAGGGACTACCCGTGAGCTGTTTTTT. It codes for CASSLGTTRELFF.

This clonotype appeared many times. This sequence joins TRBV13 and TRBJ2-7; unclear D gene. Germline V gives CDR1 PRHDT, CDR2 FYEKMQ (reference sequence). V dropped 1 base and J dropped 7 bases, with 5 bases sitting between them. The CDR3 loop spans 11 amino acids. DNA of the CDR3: TGTGCCAGCAGCTTAGCAGCTGAGCAGTACTTC. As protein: CASSLAAEQYF.

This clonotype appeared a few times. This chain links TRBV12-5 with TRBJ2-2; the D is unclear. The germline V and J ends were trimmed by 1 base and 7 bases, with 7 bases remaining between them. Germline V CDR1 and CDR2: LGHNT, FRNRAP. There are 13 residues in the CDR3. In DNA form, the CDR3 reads TGTGCTAGTGGTTTGGAGCTTGTCGGGGAGCTGTTTTTT. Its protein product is CASGLELVGELFF.

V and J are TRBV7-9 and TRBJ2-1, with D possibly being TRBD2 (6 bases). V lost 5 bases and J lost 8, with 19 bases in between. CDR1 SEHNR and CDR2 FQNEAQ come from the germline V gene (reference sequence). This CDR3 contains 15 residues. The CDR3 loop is CASSLEAGRSDEQFF. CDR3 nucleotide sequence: TGTGCCAGCAGCCTAGAGGCAGGGAGGTCGGATGAGCAGTTCTTC.

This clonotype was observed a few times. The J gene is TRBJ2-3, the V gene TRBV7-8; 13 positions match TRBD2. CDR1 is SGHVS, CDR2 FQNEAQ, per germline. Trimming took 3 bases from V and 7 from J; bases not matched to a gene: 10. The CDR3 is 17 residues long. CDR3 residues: CASSLDSGTSGAHTQYF. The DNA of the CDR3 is TGTGCCAGCAGCTTGGACTCTGGGACTAGCGGGGCGCATACGCAGTATTTT. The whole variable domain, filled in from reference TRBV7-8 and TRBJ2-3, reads GAGVSQSPRYKVAKRGQDVALRCDPISGHVSLFWYQQALGQGPEFLTYFQNEAQLDKSGLPSDRFFAERPEGSVSTLKIQRTQQEDSAVYLCASSLDSGTSGAHTQYFGPGTRLTVL.

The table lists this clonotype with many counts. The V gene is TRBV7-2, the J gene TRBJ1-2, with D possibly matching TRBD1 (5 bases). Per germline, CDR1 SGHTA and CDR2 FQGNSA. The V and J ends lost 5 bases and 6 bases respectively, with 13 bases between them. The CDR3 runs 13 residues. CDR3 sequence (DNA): TGTGCCAGCAGCAGGAGCGGGGCAGATGGCTACACCTTC. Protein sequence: CASSRSGADGYTF. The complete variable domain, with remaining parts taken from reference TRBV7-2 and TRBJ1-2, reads GAGVSQSPSNKVTEKGKDVELRCDPISGHTALYWYRQSLGQGLEFLIYFQGNSAPDKSGLPSDRFSAERTGGSVSTLTIQRTQQEDSAVYLCASSRSGADGYTFGSGTRLTVV.

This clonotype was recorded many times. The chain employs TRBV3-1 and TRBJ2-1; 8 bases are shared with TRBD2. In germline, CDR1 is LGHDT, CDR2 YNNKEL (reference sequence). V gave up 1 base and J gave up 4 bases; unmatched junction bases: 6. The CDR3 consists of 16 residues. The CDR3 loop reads CASSQGRLAPYNEQFF. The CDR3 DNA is TGTGCCAGCAGCCAAGGGAGACTAGCGCCATACAATGAGCAGTTCTTC.

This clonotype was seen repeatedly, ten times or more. CDR3 residues: CASSLVRPRLAGSNEQFF. The CDR3, as DNA: TGTGCCAGCAGCTTAGTACGCCCGAGACTAGCGGGATCCAATGAGCAGTTCTTC. V and J are TRBV7-2 and TRBJ2-1; 11 bases fit TRBD2. The V gene end was trimmed by 1 base and the J gene end by 6 bases; junction bases not matched to a gene: 11. The CDR3 contains 18 residues. The germline gives CDR1 SGHTA, CDR2 FQGNSA. Combining the CDR3 with reference TRBV7-2 and TRBJ2-1 gives the whole variable domain GAGVSQSPSNKVTEKGKDVELRCDPISGHTALYWYRQSLGQGLEFLIYFQGNSAPDKSGLPSDRFSAERTGGSVSTLTIQRTQQEDSAVYLCASSLVRPRLAGSNEQFFGPGTRLTVL.